This T cell receptor (beta chain) was documented in a study of cytomegalovirus exposure and HLA in healthy donors. Method: immunoSEQ multiplex PCR; TCRdb's copy keeps in-frame clones and lacks some. This sample has around 120,000 clones; around 86% occur once, and the top ten carry around 5%. V lost 8 bases to trimming and J lost 2 bases, with 13 bases between them. The CDR3 consists of 13 residues. CDR1 is MNHEY, CDR2 SMNVEV, per germline (reference sequence). Sequences were obtained from PBMCs. The V call is TRBV27, the J call TRBJ2-7; weak D call: TRBD2 (6 bases). This receptor was obtained from a young man in good health and CMV-seronegative. CDR3 sequence (DNA): TGTGCCAGCCTCGGAGGGCTACCCTACGAGCAGTACTTC. It codes for CASLGGLPYEQYF.